This section outlines one TCR beta chain sequence together with its context. The CDR3 totals 16 residues. Trimming took 0 bases from V and 4 from J; bases not matched to a gene: 7. These data belong to a study of T cell changes during pregnancy in multiple sclerosis. Assay: immunoSEQ multiplex PCR; the TCRdb copy retains only in-frame clones and omits some. Of 40,000 to 45,000 clones listed, around 92% were seen once; the top ten hold under 1.5%. This chain links TRBV5-3 with TRBJ2-3, with 8 bases fitting TRBD2. TRBV5-3 belongs to the ORF category, with a function that is uncertain. The sequenced material came from peripheral blood. This receptor was identified in a female donor with multiple sclerosis, enrolled in a pregnancy study. CDR3 bases: TGTGCCAGAAGCTTGGTTGTCGCGGGAGGCCCAGATACGCAGTATTTT. Translated: CARSLVVAGGPDTQYF.